These T cell receptor beta chains were read from a single sample in a study of blood T cell repertoires in COVID-19. Generated by immunoSEQ multiplex PCR, the TCRdb table keeps only in-frame clones and is missing some. Of under 300,000 clones in the sample, over 75% were seen once. The sample consisted of PBMCs or T cells enriched from blood (not recorded which). The receptors shown here come from a woman aged 30 to 39 who had recovered from COVID-19. CDR3s include the opening cysteine and the closing phenylalanine or tryptophan. The order of the fields is V gene, CDR3 length, J gene, CDR3 protein.

>TRBV3-1/TRBV3-2|15|TRBJ2-3
CASSQGSRFTDTQYF
>TRBV7-8|15|TRBJ1-4
CASSQTRSSSGKLFF
>TRBV5-1|16|TRBJ2-2
CASSPRGADYTGELFF
>TRBV10-3|12|TRBJ2-1
CAISERGIFSLF
>TRBV5-4|14|TRBJ2-1
CASSLELSYNEQFF
>TRBV28|14|TRBJ1-2
CASSLNQAVYGYTF
>TRBV19|11|TRBJ1-2
CASVGAGGYTF
>TRBV5-5|17|TRBJ1-4
CASSQTGGSGLGEKLFF
>TRBV7-9|12|TRBJ1-1
CASSFDRTEAFF
>TRBV10-3|15|TRBJ1-1
CAISAVREVQTEAFF
>TRBV5-4|14|TRBJ1-6
CASSLEVTGSPLHF
>TRBV16|12|TRBJ2-3
CASSPWTGQQYF
>TRBV27|14|TRBJ2-1
CASSLSRIYNEQFF
>TRBV7-2|17|TRBJ2-7
CASSFGLARDLYYEQYF
>TRBV29-1|12|TRBJ2-5
CSVRLAEETQYF
>TRBV19|14|TRBJ1-3
CASSKRQTGGTIYF
>TRBV6-6|13|TRBJ2-3
CASSYSAGDTQYF
>TRBV7-3|15|TRBJ2-3
CASSTSAGITDTQYF
>TRBV27|13|TRBJ1-2
CASRPDRRYGYTF
>TRBV5-4|13|TRBJ1-2
CASSVGVNYGYTF
>TRBV19|15|TRBJ1-2
CASSSDRGRDYGYTF
>TRBV5-4|15|TRBJ2-1
CASSLGGSSYNEQFF
>TRBV5-4|15|TRBJ1-1
CASLPKDRGSTEAFF
>TRBV5-3|14|TRBJ2-3
CARSLGGSTDTQYF
>TRBV5-4|15|TRBJ2-5
CASSGATVGGETQYF
>TRBV3-1/TRBV3-2|16|TRBJ2-7
CASSHALPGLAHEQYF
>TRBV3-1/TRBV3-2|16|TRBJ1-6
CASSPDRGNYNSPLHF
>TRBV7-9|18|TRBJ2-2
CASSLEAGDRDFTGELFF
>TRBV7-8|14|TRBJ1-2
CASSLGREGYGYTF
>TRBV5-5|14|TRBJ1-1
CASSFSPGGTEAFF
>TRBV7-9|14|TRBJ2-7
CASSFPDRAYEQYF
>TRBV6-5|16|TRBJ1-6
CASSYRQGVENSPLHF
>TRBV25-1|15|TRBJ1-5
CASSPSQRWYQPQHF
>TRBV1|18|TRBJ2-5
CTSSQLASGGTQEETQYF
>TRBV6-5|15|TRBJ2-7
CASNPTSGSLGEQYF
>TRBV29-1|15|TRBJ2-5
CSVVSSGLLKETQYF
>TRBV19|15|TRBJ2-7
CASSMGQGAFYEQYF
>TRBV19|13|TRBJ2-7
CASSRTPPYEQYF
>TRBV3-1/TRBV3-2|12|TRBJ2-7
CASSNTFYEQYF
>TRBV2|13|TRBJ1-2
CASRKESPYGYTF
>TRBV20-1|10|TRBJ1-3
CSAQGNTIYF
>TRBV4-1|14|TRBJ1-1
CASSHNRGRTEAFF
>TRBV13|15|TRBJ2-1
CASSTLLAAYNEQFF
>TRBV28|16|TRBJ2-1
CASSLTGLAGIHEQFF
>TRBV28|15|TRBJ1-1
CASSTGGNRRTEAFF
>TRBV7-8|16|TRBJ2-1
CASRDRDSSSYNEQFF
>TRBV18|15|TRBJ1-2
CASSPRPRDSYGYTF
>TRBV5-4|16|TRBJ2-5
CASRAERESRKETQYF
>TRBV7-3|15|TRBJ2-3
CASSLMGQGTDTQYF
>TRBV11-2|14|TRBJ2-3
CASSWSDTTDTQYF
>TRBV19|15|TRBJ2-1
CASSIDRDSYNEQFF
>TRBV7-8|14|TRBJ2-5
CASSVDRAQETQYF
>TRBV19|12|TRBJ1-1
CASSYRNTEAFF
>TRBV24-1|12|TRBJ1-2
CATSASTGGYTF
>TRBV2|13|TRBJ1-4
CASVRAANEKLFF